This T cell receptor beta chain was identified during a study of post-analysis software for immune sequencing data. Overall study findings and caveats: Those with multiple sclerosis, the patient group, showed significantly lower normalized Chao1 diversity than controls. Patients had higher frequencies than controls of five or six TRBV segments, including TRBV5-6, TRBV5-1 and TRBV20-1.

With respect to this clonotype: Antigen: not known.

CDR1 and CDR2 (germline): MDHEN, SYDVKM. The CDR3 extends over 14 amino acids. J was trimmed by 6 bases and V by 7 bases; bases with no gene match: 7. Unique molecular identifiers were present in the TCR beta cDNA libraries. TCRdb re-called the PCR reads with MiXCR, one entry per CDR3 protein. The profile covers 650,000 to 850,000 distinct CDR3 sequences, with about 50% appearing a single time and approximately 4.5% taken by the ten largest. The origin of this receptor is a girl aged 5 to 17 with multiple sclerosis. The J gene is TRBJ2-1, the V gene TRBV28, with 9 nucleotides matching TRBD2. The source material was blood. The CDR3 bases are TGTGCCAGCATCGAGACTAGCGGAACCAATGAGCAGTTCTTC. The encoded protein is CASIETSGTNEQFF.